This is a list of T cell receptor beta chains from one sample in a study of blood T cell repertoires in COVID-19. Only in-frame clones appear in the TCRdb table, and some are missing; sequencing was by immunoSEQ multiplex PCR. The data hold some 350,000 clones, with 65% to 85% observed a single time. Sequenced input: peripheral blood. All receptors derive from a man aged 25-45 years with active or convalescent COVID-19. Each CDR3 is given with its conserved first and last residue. D genes are given only for firm matches. Some rows have no size entry. The others give once, few or many, or a class for an expanded clone.

clone_size: NA
d_call: NA
j_call: TRBJ1-2
v_call: TRBV7-3
cdr3_nt: TGTGCCAGCAGCTTAGGGGCGAACTATGGCTACACCTTC
cdr3_aa: CASSLGANYGYTF

clone_size: once
d_call: TRBD1
j_call: TRBJ1-3
v_call: TRBV6-5
cdr3_nt: TGTGCCAGCAGTACCGACAGGGCCGTCGGAAACACCATATATTTT
cdr3_aa: CASSTDRAVGNTIYF

clone_size: NA
d_call: NA
j_call: TRBJ2-7
v_call: TRBV6-5
cdr3_nt: TGTGCCAGCAGGGGCGGGGTGGCCTCCTACGAGCAGTACTTC
cdr3_aa: CASRGGVASYEQYF

clone_size: NA
d_call: TRBD2
j_call: TRBJ2-1
v_call: TRBV13
cdr3_nt: TGTGCCAGCAGCACGGGACTAGCGGGAGTAAGAGACAATGAGCAGTTCTTC
cdr3_aa: CASSTGLAGVRDNEQFF

clone_size: NA
d_call: TRBD1
j_call: TRBJ2-3
v_call: TRBV25-1
cdr3_nt: TGTGCCAGCAGTGACCCGGGACAGGGGAGCACAGATACGCAGTATTTT
cdr3_aa: CASSDPGQGSTDTQYF

clone_size: few
d_call: NA
j_call: TRBJ1-5
v_call: TRBV30
cdr3_nt: TGTGCCTGGAGTGTAGGGGGGGCAGACGGATTCAATCAGCCCCAGCATTTT
cdr3_aa: CAWSVGGADGFNQPQHF

clone_size: once
d_call: NA
j_call: TRBJ1-1
v_call: TRBV7-9
cdr3_nt: TGTGCCAGCAGCTTAGAAGGGGTCACTGAAGCTTTCTTT
cdr3_aa: CASSLEGVTEAFF

clone_size: NA
d_call: TRBD1
j_call: TRBJ1-3
v_call: TRBV19
cdr3_nt: TGTGCCAGTAGCCAGAGACAGGGTTCCTCTGGAAACACCATATATTTT
cdr3_aa: CASSQRQGSSGNTIYF

clone_size: NA
d_call: NA
j_call: TRBJ1-2
v_call: TRBV5-1
cdr3_nt: TGCGCCAGCAGGTCGGCATACAGGGAATACTTTAGGGGCTACACCTTC
cdr3_aa: CASRSAYREYFRGYTF

clone_size: NA
d_call: NA
j_call: TRBJ2-1
v_call: TRBV19
cdr3_nt: TGTGCCAGTGTCTCCGCGGGGACGCGGGGCTACAATGAGCAGTTCTTC
cdr3_aa: CASVSAGTRGYNEQFF

clone_size: NA
d_call: NA
j_call: TRBJ2-5
v_call: TRBV30
cdr3_nt: TGTGCCGGCATCCGGGGGACGGAGACCCAGTACTTC
cdr3_aa: CAGIRGTETQYF

clone_size: few
d_call: NA
j_call: TRBJ1-2
v_call: TRBV7-9
cdr3_nt: TGTGCCAGCAGCTTAGGGACCGGGGTCCAGTGGTATGCATTCTATGGCTACACCTTC
cdr3_aa: CASSLGTGVQWYAFYGYTF

clone_size: NA
d_call: NA
j_call: TRBJ1-1
v_call: TRBV7-8
cdr3_nt: TGTGCCAGCAGCCTTTTGGGCAGCACGAACACTGAAGCTTTCTTT
cdr3_aa: CASSLLGSTNTEAFF

clone_size: NA
d_call: NA
j_call: TRBJ1-2
v_call: TRBV6-1
cdr3_nt: TGTGCCAGCAGTGGGGGCTTAACGCAGGGTGATCAGGGCTACACCTTC
cdr3_aa: CASSGGLTQGDQGYTF

clone_size: NA
d_call: NA
j_call: TRBJ1-6
v_call: TRBV6-4
cdr3_nt: TGTGCCAGCAGTGTGGAGGCGGACGTAGGATCACCCCTCCACTTT
cdr3_aa: CASSVEADVGSPLHF

clone_size: NA
d_call: TRBD2
j_call: TRBJ2-3
v_call: TRBV6-5
cdr3_nt: TGTGCCAGTGGGGCTAGCGGGACCACAGATACGCAGTATTTT
cdr3_aa: CASGASGTTDTQYF

clone_size: NA
d_call: TRBD1
j_call: TRBJ1-1
v_call: TRBV7-9
cdr3_nt: TGTGCCAGCAGCTGGGACAGGAACACTGAAGCTTTCTTT
cdr3_aa: CASSWDRNTEAFF

clone_size: NA
d_call: NA
j_call: TRBJ2-2
v_call: TRBV5-1
cdr3_nt: TGCGCCAGCAGCCCGTACAGGGAAGCCGGGGAGCTGTTTTTT
cdr3_aa: CASSPYREAGELFF

clone_size: once
d_call: NA
j_call: TRBJ2-3
v_call: TRBV11-1
cdr3_nt: TGTGCCAGCAGCTTAGCGGAGACTCGCAGCACAGATACGCAGTATTTT
cdr3_aa: CASSLAETRSTDTQYF

clone_size: once
d_call: TRBD2
j_call: TRBJ2-4
v_call: TRBV14
cdr3_nt: TGTGCCAGCAGCCCCCCCAAATCAGGCGGGGGGAGGAACATTCAGTACTTC
cdr3_aa: CASSPPKSGGGRNIQYF

clone_size: NA
d_call: NA
j_call: TRBJ1-5
v_call: TRBV19
cdr3_nt: TGTGCCAGTAGTATCCCGACAGTCTATAGCAATCAGCCCCAGCATTTT
cdr3_aa: CASSIPTVYSNQPQHF

clone_size: NA
d_call: NA
j_call: TRBJ1-5
v_call: TRBV12-3/TRBV12-4
cdr3_nt: TGTGCCAGCAGTTTTGGCAGTTATCAGCCCCAGCATTTT
cdr3_aa: CASSFGSYQPQHF

clone_size: NA
d_call: NA
j_call: TRBJ2-6
v_call: TRBV30
cdr3_nt: TGTGCCTCCCTGGACGAGGGATCTGGGGCCAACGTCCTGACTTTC
cdr3_aa: CASLDEGSGANVLTF

clone_size: NA
d_call: TRBD1
j_call: TRBJ1-6
v_call: TRBV5-1
cdr3_nt: TGCGCCAGCAGCTTGGAAGGCAGGGGGGTTTATTCACCCCTCCACTTT
cdr3_aa: CASSLEGRGVYSPLHF

clone_size: NA
d_call: NA
j_call: TRBJ2-7
v_call: TRBV7-8
cdr3_nt: TGTGCCAGCAGCTTAGTCGGGGAGAACTTACACGAGCAGTACTTC
cdr3_aa: CASSLVGENLHEQYF

clone_size: NA
d_call: NA
j_call: TRBJ2-1
v_call: TRBV25-1
cdr3_nt: TGTGCCAGCAGCGGGGATAGGTACATCCAGAGGGATGAGCAGTTCTTC
cdr3_aa: CASSGDRYIQRDEQFF

clone_size: NA
d_call: TRBD2
j_call: TRBJ2-7
v_call: TRBV7-3
cdr3_nt: TGTGCCAGCAGCTTAACTACGGGACTAGCGGGAGGGGATTCCTACGAGCAGTACTTC
cdr3_aa: CASSLTTGLAGGDSYEQYF

clone_size: NA
d_call: NA
j_call: TRBJ1-1
v_call: TRBV7-3
cdr3_nt: TGTGCCAGCAGCCGGGGTTCGACCACTGAAGCTTTCTTT
cdr3_aa: CASSRGSTTEAFF

clone_size: few
d_call: TRBD2
j_call: TRBJ2-1
v_call: TRBV5-8
cdr3_nt: TGTGCCAGCAGCTTCGGGACTAGCGATTACAATGAGCAGTTCTTC
cdr3_aa: CASSFGTSDYNEQFF

clone_size: NA
d_call: NA
j_call: TRBJ1-6
v_call: TRBV7-8
cdr3_nt: TGTGCCAGCAGCTTAGTGGGCGGGAGCTCCTATAATTCACCCCTCCACTTT
cdr3_aa: CASSLVGGSSYNSPLHF

clone_size: once
d_call: NA
j_call: TRBJ1-5
v_call: TRBV3-1/TRBV3-2
cdr3_nt: TGTGCCAGCAGCCTTCAGGCTGGTGTGGCCCAGCATTTT
cdr3_aa: CASSLQAGVAQHF

clone_size: NA
d_call: TRBD1
j_call: TRBJ1-1
v_call: TRBV6-6
cdr3_nt: TGTGCCAGCAGGAGGACAGGGATGGGTGAAGCTTTCTTT
cdr3_aa: CASRRTGMGEAFF

clone_size: NA
d_call: NA
j_call: TRBJ2-7
v_call: TRBV29-1
cdr3_nt: TGCAGCGTTGAGGGCAGCTCCTACGAGCAGTACTTC
cdr3_aa: CSVEGSSYEQYF

clone_size: NA
d_call: NA
j_call: TRBJ1-1
v_call: TRBV12-3/TRBV12-4
cdr3_nt: TGTGCCAGCAGTTTTAGTGTTTACACTGAAGCTTTCTTT
cdr3_aa: CASSFSVYTEAFF

clone_size: few
d_call: NA
j_call: TRBJ2-7
v_call: TRBV20-1
cdr3_nt: TGCAGTGCTAGTCTGAACCGGGACAATCCCTACGAGCAGTACTTC
cdr3_aa: CSASLNRDNPYEQYF

clone_size: few
d_call: NA
j_call: TRBJ1-2
v_call: TRBV7-9
cdr3_nt: TGTGCCAGCAGCGCCGACTATGTTGGCTACACCTTC
cdr3_aa: CASSADYVGYTF

clone_size: few
d_call: NA
j_call: TRBJ1-4
v_call: TRBV7-4
cdr3_nt: TGTGCCAGCAGCTTAGTGGCAGGGGCTAATGAAAAACTGTTTTTT
cdr3_aa: CASSLVAGANEKLFF

clone_size: NA
d_call: NA
j_call: TRBJ2-6
v_call: TRBV4-1
cdr3_nt: TGCGCCAGCAGCCAAGATCGTCCAGGGAACTCTGGGGCCAACGTCCTGACTTTC
cdr3_aa: CASSQDRPGNSGANVLTF

clone_size: NA
d_call: TRBD2
j_call: TRBJ2-6
v_call: TRBV9
cdr3_nt: TGTGCCAGCGGACGGGAGGCTGGGGCCAACGTCCTGACTTTC
cdr3_aa: CASGREAGANVLTF

clone_size: NA
d_call: TRBD1
j_call: TRBJ1-4
v_call: TRBV2
cdr3_nt: TGTGCCAGCAGGGCGGACAGGCCTAATGAAAAACTGTTTTTT
cdr3_aa: CASRADRPNEKLFF

clone_size: NA
d_call: NA
j_call: TRBJ1-2
v_call: TRBV2
cdr3_nt: TGTGCCAGCAGTAGCGGCGGGGGCGCTTATGGCTACACCTTC
cdr3_aa: CASSSGGGAYGYTF

clone_size: NA
d_call: TRBD2
j_call: TRBJ2-1
v_call: TRBV27
cdr3_nt: TGTGCCAGCAGTTTTCACCCGGCATTTGGAGCGGGAGGGGAGCAGTTCTTC
cdr3_aa: CASSFHPAFGAGGEQFF

clone_size: once
d_call: NA
j_call: TRBJ1-1
v_call: TRBV6-5
cdr3_nt: TGTGCCAGCAGTCCATTACAGGGCGCAGAAGCTTTCTTT
cdr3_aa: CASSPLQGAEAFF

clone_size: NA
d_call: TRBD2
j_call: TRBJ2-4
v_call: TRBV10-3
cdr3_nt: TGTGCCATCAGTGAGGAGCTAGCGGGAGGGGCCAAAAACATTCAGTACTTC
cdr3_aa: CAISEELAGGAKNIQYF

clone_size: once
d_call: TRBD1
j_call: TRBJ2-7
v_call: TRBV7-9
cdr3_nt: TGTGCCAGCAGCTCGGGACAGGGTTTTAGTACCAGCTCCTACGAGCAGTACTTC
cdr3_aa: CASSSGQGFSTSSYEQYF

clone_size: NA
d_call: NA
j_call: TRBJ2-3
v_call: TRBV5-1
cdr3_nt: TGCGCCAGCAGCTCAGGGTCAAGGGCGGAGGGTACGCAGTATTTT
cdr3_aa: CASSSGSRAEGTQYF

clone_size: NA
d_call: TRBD1
j_call: TRBJ1-2
v_call: TRBV19
cdr3_nt: TGTGCCAGCGCCGGGACAGCTAACTATGGCTACACCTTC
cdr3_aa: CASAGTANYGYTF

clone_size: NA
d_call: TRBD1
j_call: TRBJ2-7
v_call: TRBV5-1
cdr3_nt: TGCGCCAGCAGCTTGTGGTCCAGGGGGAACGACGAGCAGTACTTC
cdr3_aa: CASSLWSRGNDEQYF

clone_size: NA
d_call: TRBD1
j_call: TRBJ1-3
v_call: TRBV6-6
cdr3_nt: TGTGCCAGCAGTGTGTGGCGCAGGGGGAATACTGGAAACACCATATATTTT
cdr3_aa: CASSVWRRGNTGNTIYF

clone_size: NA
d_call: TRBD1
j_call: TRBJ2-7
v_call: TRBV6-2/TRBV6-3
cdr3_nt: TGTGCCAGCAGTTACTACAGGGGCTACGAGCAGTACTTC
cdr3_aa: CASSYYRGYEQYF

clone_size: NA
d_call: NA
j_call: TRBJ1-1
v_call: TRBV30
cdr3_nt: TGTGCCTGGAGTCCGGGGTACGGTGAAGCTTTCTTT
cdr3_aa: CAWSPGYGEAFF

clone_size: NA
d_call: NA
j_call: TRBJ1-2
v_call: TRBV10-1
cdr3_nt: TGCGCCAGCAGTGACCCGGGACACAAGAACTATGGCTACACCTTC
cdr3_aa: CASSDPGHKNYGYTF

clone_size: NA
d_call: NA
j_call: TRBJ2-5
v_call: TRBV27
cdr3_nt: TGTGCCAGCAGTCCCTTTGACAAGCAGGAAACCCAGTACTTC
cdr3_aa: CASSPFDKQETQYF